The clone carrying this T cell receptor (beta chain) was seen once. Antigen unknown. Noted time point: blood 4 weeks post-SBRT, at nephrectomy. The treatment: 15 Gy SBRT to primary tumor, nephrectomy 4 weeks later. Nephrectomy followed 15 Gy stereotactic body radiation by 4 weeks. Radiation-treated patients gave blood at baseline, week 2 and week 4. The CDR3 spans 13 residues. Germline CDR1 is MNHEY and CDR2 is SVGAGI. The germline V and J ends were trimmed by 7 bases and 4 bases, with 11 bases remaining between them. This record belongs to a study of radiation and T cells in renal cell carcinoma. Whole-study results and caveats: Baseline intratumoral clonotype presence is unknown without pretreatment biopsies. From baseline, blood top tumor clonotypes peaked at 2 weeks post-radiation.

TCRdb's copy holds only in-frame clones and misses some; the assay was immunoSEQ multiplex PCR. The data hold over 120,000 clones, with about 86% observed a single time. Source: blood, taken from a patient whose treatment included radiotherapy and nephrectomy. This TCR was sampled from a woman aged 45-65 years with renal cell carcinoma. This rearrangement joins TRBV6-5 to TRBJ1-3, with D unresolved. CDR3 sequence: CASTGLSGNTIYF. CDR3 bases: TGTGCCAGCACGGGTCTATCAGGAAACACCATATATTTT.